The 24 T cell receptor beta chains presented below share a single source sample, sequenced in a study of Ad26.COV2.S vaccination and SARS-CoV-2 variants. TCRdb's copy holds only in-frame clones and misses some; the assay was immunoSEQ multiplex PCR. The sample yields 6,500 to 8,000 clones, about four fifths seen once. Sequences were derived from peripheral blood, sampled after recovery from COVID-19. These receptors came from a human donor who had recovered from COVID-19.

This rearrangement joins TRBV19 to TRBJ1-4; D remains ambiguous. This CDR3 has 15 amino acids. Trimming removed 1 base from V and 3 bases from J, with 9 bases in between. CDR1 is LNHDA, CDR2 SQIVND, per germline (reference sequence). CDR3: CASSIGQSPNEKLFF. CDR3 nucleotides: TGTGCCAGTAGTATAGGGCAGAGCCCTAATGAAAAACTGTTTTTT.

The genes are TRBV5-1 and TRBJ2-1; D remains unclear. In germline, CDR1 is SGHRS, CDR2 YFSETQ. This CDR3 region has 11 residues. Between the trimmed V and J ends, which lost 1 base and 7 bases, there was a span of 3 bases. For the CDR3, the DNA is TGCGCCAGCAGCTTGAAGAATGAGCAGTTCTTC. This sequence encodes CASSLKNEQFF.

V usage is TRBV7-2 and J usage is TRBJ1-1; D possibly corresponds to TRBD1 (5 bases). The V end lost 1 base, the J end lost 7 bases, and 13 bases lay between the germline ends. The V gene's germline CDR1 is SGHTA and CDR2 FQGNSA. The CDR3 is made up of 14 amino acids. CDR3 nucleotides: TGTGCCAGCAGCTTAGAATACAGGCGGGATGAAGCTTTCTTT. It encodes CASSLEYRRDEAFF.

The gene calls are TRBV6-6 and TRBJ2-1; D uncertain. Germline-derived CDR1 and CDR2 are MNHNY and SVGAGI (reference sequence). V was trimmed by 6 bases and J by 7 bases, leaving 7 bases between them. This CDR3 contains 11 residues. The CDR3 region has the DNA TGTGCCAGCAGCCCATTGAATGAGCAGTTCTTC. It translates to CASSPLNEQFF.

The gene calls are TRBV19 and TRBJ1-5, with D possibly matching TRBD1 (5 bases). The CDR3 loop spans 14 amino acids. Germline-derived CDR1 and CDR2 are LNHDA and SQIVND (reference sequence). V shed 4 bases and J shed 0 bases, with 7 bases lying between them. The CDR3 reads CASSRQNSNQPQHF. CDR3 coding DNA: TGTGCCAGTAGTAGACAGAATAGCAATCAGCCCCAGCATTTT.

A few counts support this clone. The chain employs TRBV9 and TRBJ1-3; 9 bases map to TRBD1. After removal of 2 bases from V and 0 bases from J, the junction contained 6 bases not matched to a gene. Per germline, CDR1 SGDLS and CDR2 YYNGEE. The CDR3 length is 17 residues. For the CDR3, the DNA is TGTGCCAGCAGCGTTGGGACAGGGCCAGGCTCTGGAAACACCATATATTTT. This translates into CASSVGTGPGSGNTIYF.

CDR3 nucleotides: TGCGCCAGCAGCCAAGATATTGAGACAGGGCAAGAGACCCAGTACTTC. This encodes CASSQDIETGQETQYF. This rearrangement joins TRBV4-3 to TRBJ2-5, with 7 bases aligning to TRBD1. Germline V CDR1 and CDR2: LGHNA, YSLEER. Losses at the gene ends were 0 bases for V and 2 bases for J; bases not matched to a gene: 6. This CDR3 has 16 amino acids.

This chain uses TRBV19 with TRBJ2-2; the D gene is possibly TRBD1 (6 bases). The CDR3 length is 14 residues. The germline V gene encodes CDR1 LNHDA and CDR2 SQIVND (reference sequence). V gave up 5 bases and J gave up 3 bases, with 10 bases separating them. The CDR3 protein is CASSEQGYTGELFF. The CDR3 DNA is TGTGCCAGTAGTGAGCAGGGGTACACCGGGGAGCTGTTTTTT.

V is TRBV11-2 and J is TRBJ1-2; weak D call: TRBD1 (5 bases). Germline V gives CDR1 SGHAT, CDR2 FQNNGV. The CDR3 is made up of 17 amino acids. Trimming removed 3 bases from V and 4 bases from J, with 21 bases in between. The CDR3: CASSLTAPTPGGYGYTF. The CDR3 DNA sequence: TGTGCCAGCAGCTTGACAGCTCCTACCCCCGGAGGCTATGGCTACACCTTC.

This chain links TRBV4-2 with TRBJ2-4, with 7 bases lining up with TRBD1. The CDR3 totals 16 residues. Germline lookup yields CDR1 LGHNA and CDR2 YNFKEQ. Trimming cost V 0 bases and J 6 bases; bases outside gene matches: 8. As DNA, the CDR3 is TGTGCCAGCAGCCAAGAGGCCCGGGACAGCTTAAACATTCAGTACTTC. This gives the protein CASSQEARDSLNIQYF.

The chain carries TRBV19 and TRBJ2-7; 10 bases line up with TRBD2. After removal of 5 bases from V and 2 bases from J, the junction contained 6 bases not matched to a gene. The germline gives CDR1 LNHDA, CDR2 SQIVND (reference sequence). This CDR3 has 15 residues. The CDR3 bases are TGTGCCAGTAGTCTCAAGCGGGAGGGCCCCTACGAGCAGTACTTC. It encodes CASSLKREGPYEQYF. The full variable domain, its missing parts supplied by reference TRBV19 and TRBJ2-7, is DGGITQSPKYLFRKEGQNVTLSCEQNLNHDAMYWYRQDPGQGLRLIYYSQIVNDFQKGDIAEGYSVSREKKESFPLTVTSAQKNPTAFYLCASSLKREGPYEQYFGPGTRLTVT.

The chain combines TRBV7-2 with TRBJ1-1; weak D call: TRBD1 (6 bases). Between the trimmed V and J ends, which lost 4 bases and 8 bases, there was a span of 29 bases. Germline V gene lookup returns CDR1 SGHTA and CDR2 FQGNSA. CDR3 length equals 18 residues. The CDR3 sequence is CASSSSERAWGLIGEAFF. CDR3 sequence (DNA): TGTGCCAGCAGCTCTAGCGAGAGGGCATGGGGGCTGATTGGCGAAGCTTTCTTT.

The rearrangement links TRBV3-1 (or the pseudogene TRBV3-2) to TRBJ2-6; weak D call: TRBD1 (6 bases). The germline gives CDR1 LGHDT, CDR2 YNNKEL (reference sequence). The CDR3 has 16 amino acids. V was pared by 0 bases and J by 13 bases, with 19 bases between. The CDR3 loop is CASSQDRMRGLEVLTF. CDR3 bases: TGTGCCAGCAGCCAAGATCGAATGAGGGGGTTAGAAGTCCTGACTTTC.

This chain connects TRBV2 to TRBJ2-7, with unresolved D. The CDR3 covers 12 residues. Germline CDR1 reads SNHLY; CDR2 reads FYNNEI. V lost 4 bases and J 5 bases, leaving 9 bases between the germline ends. CDR3 loop: CASSARYNEQYF. CDR3 sequence (DNA): TGTGCCAGCAGTGCCCGGTATAACGAGCAGTACTTC.

This chain connects TRBV12-3 or TRBV12-4 to TRBJ2-5; D is uncertain. Trimming removed 4 bases from V and 2 bases from J, with 8 bases in between. The length of the CDR3 is 13 residues. CDR3 bases: TGTGCCAGCAGTTCCTCTAGGCAAGAGACCCAGTACTTC. Translation gives CASSSSRQETQYF.

The chain's CDR3 is CASRAGSPGAYEQYF. The CDR3 DNA reads TGTGCCTCTAGAGCCGGTTCACCCGGGGCCTACGAGCAGTACTTC. V usage is TRBV2 and J usage is TRBJ2-7; TRBD2 is a possible D gene (5 bases). CDR1 and CDR2 from the germline V gene are SNHLY and FYNNEI. The CDR3 sequence is 15 residues long. The V end was cut by 11 bases, the J end by 2 bases, with 22 bases between.

The chain links TRBV2 to TRBJ1-5; D may be TRBD1 (5 bases). The germline V gene has CDR1 SNHLY and CDR2 FYNNEI. V lost 7 bases to trimming and J lost 0 bases, with 10 bases between them. The CDR3 extends over 14 amino acids. The CDR3 DNA sequence: TGTGCCAGCAAAGGGGACCATAGCAATCAGCCCCAGCATTTT. Protein: CASKGDHSNQPQHF.

The rearrangement joins TRBV6-6 to TRBJ2-1, with a tentative D call TRBD1 (6 bases). CDR1 is MNHNY and CDR2 is SVGAGI in the germline V gene (reference sequence). Trimming stripped 0 bases from V and 5 bases from J, with 14 bases between. The CDR3 totals 16 residues. The CDR3 protein is CASSYSSWDIDNEQFF. The CDR3 DNA follows: TGTGCCAGCAGTTACTCGAGCTGGGACATAGACAATGAGCAGTTCTTC.

The chain recombines TRBV7-8 with TRBJ1-4; 8 nucleotides line up with TRBD1. Germline V gene sequence: CDR1 SGHVS, CDR2 FQNEAQ. The CDR3 has 15 amino acids. The trim removed 5 bases at V and 6 bases at J, leaving 8 bases unmatched. The CDR3 region has the DNA TGTGCCAGCAGCCCGCGACAGGGGCGGGATGAAAAACTGTTTTTT. Its translation is CASSPRQGRDEKLFF.

The V and J genes are TRBV5-4 and TRBJ2-1; 14 bases are a match to TRBD2. The CDR3 is made up of 16 amino acids. Germline V gene data show CDR1 as SGHNT and CDR2 as YYREEE (reference sequence). V was clipped by 0 bases and J by 7 bases; unmatched bases: 3. CDR3 nucleotides: TGTGCCAGCAGCTTGGGACTAGCGGGGGGGCCGAATGAGCAGTTCTTC. Translated, it gives CASSLGLAGGPNEQFF.

The rearrangement uses TRBV7-9 and TRBJ2-7; possibly TRBD1 for D (6 bases). With 2 bases removed from V and 1 base from J, the gap between germline ends came to 18 bases. The length of the CDR3 is 17 residues. CDR1 SEHNR and CDR2 FQNEAQ come from the germline V gene (reference sequence). The CDR3 coding sequence is TGTGCCAGCAGCTTATTTCCTTCGGACAGTAGTTCCTACGAGCAGTACTTC. It translates to CASSLFPSDSSSYEQYF.

The V gene is TRBV19, the J gene TRBJ2-2; D is undetermined. V was pared by 1 base and J by 6 bases, with 9 bases between. CDR3 length: 14 residues. Germline CDR1 LNHDA, CDR2 SQIVND (reference sequence). The CDR3 nucleotides read TGTGCCAGTAGTATAGGCTCAGGCGCCGGGGAGCTGTTTTTT. It is translated as CASSIGSGAGELFF. Full variable domain (rest looked up from reference TRBV19 and TRBJ2-2): DGGITQSPKYLFRKEGQNVTLSCEQNLNHDAMYWYRQDPGQGLRLIYYSQIVNDFQKGDIAEGYSVSREKKESFPLTVTSAQKNPTAFYLCASSIGSGAGELFFGEGSRLTVL.

The chain uses TRBV6-2 or TRBV6-3 and TRBJ1-6, with D uncertain. There are 15 residues in the CDR3. V was cut by 5 bases and J by 6 bases, with 14 bases left in between. CDR1 MNHEY and CDR2 SVGEGT come from the germline V gene. The CDR3 DNA reads as TGTGCCAGCAGTGGACCCTCCATGGGTAATTCACCCCTCCACTTT. This translates into CASSGPSMGNSPLHF.

This clone was observed a single time. This rearrangement joins TRBV4-2 to TRBJ2-5; 9 bases are shared with TRBD1. Looked up from germline, CDR1 is LGHNA and CDR2 is YNFKEQ. Trimming took 5 bases from V and 4 from J; bases not matched to a gene: 2. There are 13 residues in the CDR3. CDR3 residues: CASSKDRGETQYF. CDR3 DNA: TGTGCCAGCAGCAAGGACAGGGGAGAGACCCAGTACTTC.